This note documents a single TCR beta chain sequence. These data are taken from a study of blood T cell repertoires in COVID-19. Study details: Sites in the United States, Italy and Spain provided acute and convalescent COVID-19 samples.

Per germline, CDR1 SGHRS and CDR2 YFSETQ. The CDR3 runs to 18 residues. The V gene end was trimmed by 0 bases and the J gene end by 10 bases; junction bases not matched to a gene: 19. In the study's own analysis: For nucleated cells, counts were estimated from reference gene primer amplification. Profiled with immunoSEQ multiplex PCR; TCRdb holds only in-frame clones, not every one. V and J calls and clone size come straight from that table; D and trimming were deduced from the DNA. The sample has approximately 390,000 clones, approximately 90% seen once. Assignments of participants to cohorts depended upon their own reported clinical history. For recovered donors of Cohort 3, there were two negative PCRs, clearance, or symptom resolution.

The clonotype originates from a woman between 50 and 59 years old who had recovered from COVID-19. The V and J genes are TRBV5-1 and TRBJ1-2; 9 nucleotides line up with TRBD1. The sequencing input was PBMCs or T cells enriched from blood (not recorded which). The DNA for the CDR3 is TGCGCCAGCAGCTTGGTCGGTGTTGTTGGGACAGGGTTTTTAGACTACACCTTC. Protein: CASSLVGVVGTGFLDYTF.